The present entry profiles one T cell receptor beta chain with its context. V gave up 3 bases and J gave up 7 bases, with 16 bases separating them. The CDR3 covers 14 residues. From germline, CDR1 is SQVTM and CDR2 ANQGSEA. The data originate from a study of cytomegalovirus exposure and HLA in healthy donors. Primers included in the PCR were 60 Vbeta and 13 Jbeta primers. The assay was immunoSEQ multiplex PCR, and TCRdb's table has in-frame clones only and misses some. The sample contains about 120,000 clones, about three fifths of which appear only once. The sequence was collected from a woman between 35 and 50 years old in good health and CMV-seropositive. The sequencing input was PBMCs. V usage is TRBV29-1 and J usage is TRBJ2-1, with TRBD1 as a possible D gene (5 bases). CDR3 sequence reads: CSVDPARAQNEQFF. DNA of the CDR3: TGCAGCGTTGACCCCGCCAGGGCACAGAATGAGCAGTTCTTC.